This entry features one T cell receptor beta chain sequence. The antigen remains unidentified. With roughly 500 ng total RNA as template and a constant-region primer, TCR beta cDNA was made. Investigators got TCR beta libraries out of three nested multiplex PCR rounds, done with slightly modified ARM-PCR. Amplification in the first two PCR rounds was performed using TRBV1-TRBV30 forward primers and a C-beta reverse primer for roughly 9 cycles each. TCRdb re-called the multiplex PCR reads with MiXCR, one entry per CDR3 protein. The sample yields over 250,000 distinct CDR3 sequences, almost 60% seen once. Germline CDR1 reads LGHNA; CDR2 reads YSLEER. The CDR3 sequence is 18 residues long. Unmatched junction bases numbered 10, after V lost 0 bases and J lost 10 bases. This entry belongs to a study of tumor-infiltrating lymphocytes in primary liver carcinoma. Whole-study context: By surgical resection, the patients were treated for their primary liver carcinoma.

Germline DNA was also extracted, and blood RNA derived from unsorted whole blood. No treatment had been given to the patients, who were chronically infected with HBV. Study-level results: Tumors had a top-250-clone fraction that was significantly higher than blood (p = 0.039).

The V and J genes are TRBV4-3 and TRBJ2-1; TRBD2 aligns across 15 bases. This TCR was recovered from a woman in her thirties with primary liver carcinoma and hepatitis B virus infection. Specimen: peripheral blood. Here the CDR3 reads CASSQDRMGLAGGREQFF. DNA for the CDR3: TGCGCCAGCAGCCAAGATCGAATGGGACTAGCGGGAGGTAGAGAGCAGTTCTTC.